This T cell receptor beta chain was captured in a study of blood T cells in healthy people across ages (dated by TCRdb to the mid-2010s). For the wider study: In model experiments, template switching captured roughly one uniquely barcoded TCR beta cDNA molecule for every two T cells. Using the same blood draw, the study looked at two additional independent replicas of 1 million unique cDNA reads for two donors, one aged 18 to 30 and the other aged 80 or older. Donors of different ages were randomly distributed across sequencing lanes to avoid experimental bias. The donors were divided into four age groups: young (average about 16 years), middle-aged (roughly 42), aged (approximately 59) and long-lived (roughly 86). Using deep sequencing normalized with unique cDNA molecular identifiers, the study measured how TCR beta repertoire diversity changes with age.

This clonotype has a handful of counts. Its antigen remains unidentified. No much larger clone is present one base from it, and per-base qualities are unavailable. Including the terminal cysteine and phenylalanine, the CDR3 comprises 15 residues. Just CDR3 DNA is preserved here, 45 bases in frame from base 1. Taken from the germline V gene, the CDR1 and CDR2 loops are KGHSH and LQKENI. The junction carries 12 bases between V and J, which are trimmed by 2 bases and 2 bases respectively. Libraries were constructed by 5' RACE. Sequencing used an Illumina HiSeq 2500. A second roughly 7 to 11 cycle PCR used a sample-barcoded 5' primer and a J-beta primer mix. A unique molecular identifier was introduced onto each TCR beta cDNA molecule by a template-switch 5' adaptor carrying 12 random nucleotides. At least 3 million CDR3-containing paired-end reads were obtained from each sample. The Mint cDNA synthesis kit, primed by a TRBC-specific oligonucleotide, was used to synthesize first-strand cDNA from all RNA. All cDNA was treated with uracil-DNA glycosylase and then went through a first 18-cycle PCR with the universal primers M1SS and BC2_uni_R. The published analysis was carried out like this. Normalization of each sample was performed by random selection of 1 million high-quality reads, each carrying a distinct molecular identifier. Instead of being binned into consensus sequences, reads that shared molecular identifiers were thrown out. MiTCR, set to a Q25 quality threshold and the strictest error-elimination algorithm, was used for CDR3 identification, clonotype clustering and error correction. A nonparametric unseen species model using Euler transformation provided a lower-bound estimate of total TCR beta diversity. TCRdb ran its own pipeline on the public reads, namely fastp trimming at Q25 and MiXCR clone calling, and kept in-frame beta chains. Rows matching on CDR3 protein sequence are summarized as one entry with the most common DNA and genes. The V and J calls and clone size are TCRdb's, not the authors'. This sample comprises 1.5 million to 2 million distinct CDR3 sequences, roughly 52% of them detected only once. The ten biggest clones cover less than 2.5% of the sample.

Study-level results and caveats: Observed TCR beta diversity correlated strongly with the percentage of naive T cells measured by flow cytometry. Because profiling used bulk unsorted PBMCs, naive and antigen-experienced compartments could not be compared conclusively. Compared with the aged group, more naive CD4+ T cells, fewer expanded clones and increased TCR diversity were shown by the long-lived group, suggesting age selection. Donor CMV infection status was unknown, potentially confounding age-related changes in expanded clonotypes. As age increased, observed TCR beta diversity per million T cells dropped in a roughly linear way, and a significant reduction was already evident by age approximately 40. Estimates of total diversity based on one million sequenced T cells were considered lower bounds and underestimates.

The approximately 39 donors, aged about 6 to 95 years, were systemically healthy Caucasian individuals from Russia. About 9.8 milliliters of peripheral blood were drawn from each donor into EDTA-treated Vacutainer tubes. Ficoll-Paque density-gradient centrifugation was used to isolate PBMCs, with at least 7 million per sample. Trizol reagent was used to extract total RNA from PBMCs, with at least 5.5 micrograms per sample. The percentages of naive CD45RAhigh/CD27high T cells were determined by flow cytometry on a PBMC aliquot from every donor. The TCR originated in a woman between 40 and 50 years old in good health. The specimen was blood. In this chain, TRBV18 is recombined with TRBJ2-5; TRBD1 is perhaps the D gene, given 6 matching bases. For the CDR3, the sequence is CASSPSDSEQETQYF. The sequence in DNA is TGTGCCAGCTCACCATCGGACAGCGAACAAGAGACCCAGTACTTC. Here the CDR3 is joined to the reference TRBV18 and TRBJ2-5 genes, and the full variable domain is: NAGVMQNPRHLVRRRGQEARLRCSPMKGHSHVYWYRQLPEEGLKFMVYLQKENIIDESGMPKERFSAEFPKEGPSILRIQQVVRGDSAAYFCASSPSDSEQETQYFGPGTRLLVL.